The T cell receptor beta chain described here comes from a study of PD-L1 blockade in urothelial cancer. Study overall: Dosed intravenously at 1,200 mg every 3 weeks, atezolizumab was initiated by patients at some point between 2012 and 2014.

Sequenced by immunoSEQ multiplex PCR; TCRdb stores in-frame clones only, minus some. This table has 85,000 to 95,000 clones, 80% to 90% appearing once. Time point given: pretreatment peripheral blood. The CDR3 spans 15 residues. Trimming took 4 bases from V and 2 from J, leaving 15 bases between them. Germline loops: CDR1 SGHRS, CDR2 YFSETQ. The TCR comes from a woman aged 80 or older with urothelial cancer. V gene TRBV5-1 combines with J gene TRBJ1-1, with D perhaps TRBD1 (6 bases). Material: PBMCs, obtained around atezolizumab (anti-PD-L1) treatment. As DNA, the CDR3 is TGCGCCAGCAGCCCCCAATGGACAGTTAACACTGAAGCTTTCTTT. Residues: CASSPQWTVNTEAFF.